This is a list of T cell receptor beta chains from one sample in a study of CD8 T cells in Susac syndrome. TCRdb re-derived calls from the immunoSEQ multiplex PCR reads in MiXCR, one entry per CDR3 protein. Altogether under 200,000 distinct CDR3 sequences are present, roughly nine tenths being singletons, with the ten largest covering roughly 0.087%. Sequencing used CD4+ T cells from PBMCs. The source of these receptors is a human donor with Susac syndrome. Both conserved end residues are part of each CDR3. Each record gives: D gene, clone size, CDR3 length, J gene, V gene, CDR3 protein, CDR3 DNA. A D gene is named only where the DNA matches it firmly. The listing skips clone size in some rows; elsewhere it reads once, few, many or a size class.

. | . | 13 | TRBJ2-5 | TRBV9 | CASSVAQQETQYF | TGTGCCAGCAGCGTAGCTCAGCAAGAGACCCAGTACTTC
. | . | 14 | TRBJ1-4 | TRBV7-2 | CASSFQGGNEKLFF | TGTGCCAGCAGCTTCCAAGGAGGAAATGAAAAACTGTTTTTT
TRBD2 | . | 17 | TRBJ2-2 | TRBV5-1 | CASSLDLAGGPPGELFF | TGCGCCAGCAGCTTGGACCTAGCGGGGGGGCCGCCCGGGGAGCTGTTTTTT
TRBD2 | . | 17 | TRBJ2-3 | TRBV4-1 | CASSQPRTSGGRPSQYF | TGCGCCAGCAGCCAGCCTCGGACTAGCGGGGGCCGACCCTCCCAGTATTTT
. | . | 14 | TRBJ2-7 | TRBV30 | CAWAQGRRSYEQYF | TGTGCCTGGGCGCAGGGCCGGAGGTCCTACGAGCAGTACTTC
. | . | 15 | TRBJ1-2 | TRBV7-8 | CASSLAQADNYGYTF | TGTGCCAGCAGCTTAGCGCAGGCGGATAACTATGGCTACACCTTC
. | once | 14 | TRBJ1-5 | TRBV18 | CASSHRKSNQPQHF | TGTGCCAGCTCACACAGAAAAAGCAATCAGCCCCAGCATTTT
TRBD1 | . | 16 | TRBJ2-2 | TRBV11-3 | CASSTRPGTGAGELFF | TGTGCCAGCAGCACCCGTCCCGGGACAGGGGCCGGGGAGCTGTTTTTT
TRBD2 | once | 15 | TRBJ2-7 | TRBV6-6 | CASSYSSAGEYEQYF | TGTGCCAGCAGTTACTCGTCAGCGGGGGAGTACGAGCAGTACTTC
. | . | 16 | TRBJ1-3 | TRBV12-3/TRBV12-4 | CASSGISFFPGNTIYF | TGTGCCAGCAGTGGGATTTCATTTTTCCCTGGAAACACCATATATTTT
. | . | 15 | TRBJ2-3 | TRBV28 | CASSLGQDLTDTQYF | TGTGCCAGCAGTTTGGGGCAGGACCTCACAGATACGCAGTATTTT
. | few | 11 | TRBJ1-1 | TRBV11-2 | CASSLRTEAFF | TGTGCCAGCAGCCTAAGAACTGAAGCTTTCTTT
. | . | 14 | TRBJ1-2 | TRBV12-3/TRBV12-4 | CASNLRGNDYGYTF | TGTGCCAGCAATCTGAGGGGAAATGACTATGGCTACACCTTC
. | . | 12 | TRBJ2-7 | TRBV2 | CASTRTVYEQYF | TGTGCCAGCACCAGGACAGTCTACGAGCAGTACTTC
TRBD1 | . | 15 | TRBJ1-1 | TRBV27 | CASSLSGQGSTEAFF | TGTGCCAGCAGTTTGTCGGGACAGGGTAGCACTGAAGCTTTCTTT
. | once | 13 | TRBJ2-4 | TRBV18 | CASSPTSENIQYF | TGTGCCAGCTCACCTACTAGTGAAAACATTCAGTACTTC
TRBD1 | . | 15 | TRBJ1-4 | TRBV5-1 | CASSVGTGPGEKLFF | TGCGCCAGCAGCGTCGGGACAGGGCCTGGAGAAAAACTGTTTTTT
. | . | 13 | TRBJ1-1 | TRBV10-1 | CASSESIYTEAFF | TGCGCCAGCAGTGAGTCGATTTACACTGAAGCTTTCTTT
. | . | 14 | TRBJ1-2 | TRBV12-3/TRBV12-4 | CASSLGQGMDGYTF | TGTGCCAGCAGTTTAGGGCAGGGAATGGATGGCTACACCTTC
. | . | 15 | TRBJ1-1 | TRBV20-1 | CSARDPGGADTEAFF | TGCAGTGCTAGAGATCCTGGGGGGGCGGACACTGAAGCTTTCTTT
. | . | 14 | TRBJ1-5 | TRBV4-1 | CASSQRQVNQPQHF | TGCGCCAGCAGCCAAAGACAGGTCAATCAGCCCCAGCATTTT
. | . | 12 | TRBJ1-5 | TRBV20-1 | CSMAGGNQPQHF | TGCAGTATGGCGGGAGGAAACCAGCCCCAGCATTTT
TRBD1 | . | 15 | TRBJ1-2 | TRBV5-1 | CASMIGQGLPYGYTF | TGCGCCAGCATGATCGGACAGGGGTTGCCCTATGGCTACACCTTC
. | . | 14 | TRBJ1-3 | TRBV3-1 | CASSQPDGGNTIYF | TGTGCCAGCAGCCAACCAGACGGAGGAAACACCATATATTTT
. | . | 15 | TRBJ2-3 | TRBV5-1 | CASSLPGSNTDTQYF | TGCGCCAGCAGTTTACCAGGATCGAACACAGATACGCAGTATTTT
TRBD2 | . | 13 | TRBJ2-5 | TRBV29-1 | CSVRRGSGETQYF | TGCAGCGTTCGGCGGGGGTCAGGGGAGACCCAGTACTTC
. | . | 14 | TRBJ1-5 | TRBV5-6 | CASNRRDGNQPQHF | TGTGCCAGCAACAGGAGGGACGGCAATCAGCCCCAGCATTTT
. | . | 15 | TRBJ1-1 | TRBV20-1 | CSAGWYGPGNTEAFF | TGCAGTGCCGGTTGGTATGGGCCCGGTAACACTGAAGCTTTCTTT
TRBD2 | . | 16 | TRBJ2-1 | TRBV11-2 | CASSSRGERGDNEQFF | TGTGCCAGCAGCTCCCGAGGGGAGCGGGGAGACAATGAGCAGTTCTTC
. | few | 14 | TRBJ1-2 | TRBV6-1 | CASRPDQGLYGYTF | TGTGCCAGCAGGCCGGATCAGGGGCTATATGGCTACACCTTC
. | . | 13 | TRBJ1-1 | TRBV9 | CASSEGALETAFF | TGTGCCAGCAGCGAAGGGGCCCTAGAGACAGCTTTCTTT
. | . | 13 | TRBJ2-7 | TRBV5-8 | CASSFAGYYEQYF | TGTGCCAGCAGCTTTGCCGGCTACTACGAGCAGTACTTC
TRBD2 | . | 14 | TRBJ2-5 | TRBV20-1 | CSARDLMGGETQYF | TGCAGTGCTAGAGATCTGATGGGAGGGGAGACCCAGTACTTC
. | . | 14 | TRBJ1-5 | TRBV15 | CATSRDQGNQPQHF | TGTGCCACCAGCAGAGATCAGGGCAATCAGCCCCAGCATTTT